This entry lists 22 T cell receptor beta chains sequenced from one sample in a study of T-cell reconstitution after alpha-beta-depleted transplantation in children. For TCRbeta, the library was prepared with unique molecular identifiers. TCRdb passed the PCR reads through MiXCR, listing each CDR3 protein once. The table includes 610,000 or so distinct CDR3 sequences, approximately 30% detected once. Sequencing used PBMCs, obtained before TCRalphabeta/CD19-depleted stem cell transplant. The receptors were gathered from a boy under three years old with Wiskott-Aldrich syndrome, due to receive a stem cell transplant.

This clonotype was observed many times. This sequence joins TRBV18 and TRBJ2-5; D gene unclear. The CDR3 sequence is 12 residues long. From germline, CDR1 is KGHSH and CDR2 LQKENI. V lost 3 bases to trimming and J lost 4 bases, with 6 bases between them. In DNA, the CDR3 is TGTGCCAGCTCACCCGGAACAGAGACCCAGTACTTC. Translating gives CASSPGTETQYF.

This chain uses TRBV24-1 with TRBJ2-3; 8 bases agree with TRBD1. J lost 5 bases, V lost 4 bases, and 7 bases had no gene match. Looked up from germline, CDR1 is KGHDR and CDR2 is SFDVKD. The CDR3 runs 15 residues. CDR3 region: CATSDPGGAGDTQYF. The CDR3 nucleotides read TGTGCCACCAGTGACCCAGGGGGCGCGGGAGATACGCAGTATTTT.

The chain recombines TRBV12-3 or TRBV12-4 with TRBJ1-6; 12 bases match TRBD1. Trimming cost V 4 bases and J 10 bases; bases outside gene matches: 8. The CDR3 runs 16 residues. The CDR3 coding sequence is TGTGCCAGCAGTTCCCGCGGTGGGACAGGGGGCTCACCCCTCCACTTT. Amino acid sequence: CASSSRGGTGGSPLHF.

This clonotype was picked up a small number of times. J is TRBJ2-1 and V is TRBV5-1, with 14 bases aligning to TRBD2. This CDR3 comprises 16 residues. The V gene end was trimmed by 3 bases and the J gene end by 9 bases; junction bases not matched to a gene: 8. Germline values: CDR1 SGHRS, CDR2 YFSETQ. As DNA, the CDR3 is TGCGCCAGCAGCTCCGGGACTAGCGGGAGTTCAGGTGAGCAGTTCTTC. Its protein is CASSSGTSGSSGEQFF.

This clonotype was observed a few times. The rearrangement uses TRBV5-1 and TRBJ2-2; D possibly corresponds to TRBD2 (5 bases). With 4 bases removed from V and 3 bases from J, the gap between germline ends came to 13 bases. Germline V gene sequence: CDR1 SGHRS, CDR2 YFSETQ. The length of the CDR3 is 15 residues. CDR3 sequence: CASSDPGRDTGELFF. For the CDR3, the DNA is TGCGCCAGCAGCGACCCCGGGCGGGACACCGGGGAGCTGTTTTTT. Combining the CDR3 with reference TRBV5-1 and TRBJ2-2 gives the whole variable domain KAGVTQTPRYLIKTRGQQVTLSCSPISGHRSVSWYQQTPGQGLQFLFEYFSETQRNKGNFPGRFSGRQFSNSRSEMNVSTLELGDSALYLCASSDPGRDTGELFFGEGSRLTVL.

This chain joins TRBV12-3 or TRBV12-4 and TRBJ2-5; the match to TRBD1 covers 7 bases. This CDR3 spans 15 amino acids. V shed 5 bases, J shed 2 bases, and the junction held 8 bases outside the gene matches. This chain's CDR3 is CASSPRAGGQETQYF. The DNA of the CDR3 is TGTGCCAGCAGTCCCCGGGCAGGGGGACAAGAGACCCAGTACTTC.

In its sample, this clonotype was seen a few times. The CDR3 coding sequence is TGTGCCAGCAGCTCCCATTCAACGACTAGCGGGAGGGCCCGTGAGACCCAGTACTTC. This encodes CASSSHSTTSGRARETQYF. This chain joins TRBV11-1 and TRBJ2-5; TRBD2 matches 14 bases. The CDR3 consists of 19 residues. The V and J ends lost 4 bases and 5 bases, in that order; junction bases with no gene match: 15. Germline V gene sequence: CDR1 SGHAT, CDR2 FQDESV (reference sequence).

This clonotype was observed a few times. The J gene is TRBJ2-1, the V gene TRBV15; possibly TRBD1 for D (6 bases). The CDR3 runs to 14 residues. With 3 bases removed from V and 5 bases from J, the gap between germline ends came to 11 bases. The V gene's germline CDR1 is LNHNV and CDR2 YYDKDF (reference sequence). The CDR3, as DNA: TGTGCCACCAGCAGGGGGGCTGGGGACAATGAGCAGTTCTTC. It specifies CATSRGAGDNEQFF.

A few counts support this clonotype. The rearrangement links TRBV24-1 to TRBJ2-1; perhaps TRBD1 as D (6 bases). There are 13 residues in the CDR3. The V gene's germline CDR1 is KGHDR and CDR2 SFDVKD. V dropped 4 bases and J dropped 8 bases, with 11 bases sitting between them. The CDR3 reads CATSDPDRHEQFF. CDR3 sequence (DNA): TGTGCCACCAGTGACCCCGACAGGCATGAGCAGTTCTTC.

This clonotype appeared a few times. The rearrangement joins TRBV27 to TRBJ1-2; D perhaps matches TRBD1 (5 bases). Germline-derived CDR1 and CDR2 are MNHEY and SMNVEV (reference sequence). The CDR3 runs 11 residues. Trimming removed 6 bases from V and 14 bases from J, with 16 bases in between. CDR3 in DNA: TGTGCCAGCAGCCGTGGACACAGTCAGACCTTC. The encoded protein is CASSRGHSQTF.

The chain recombines TRBV15 with TRBJ2-7; 14 positions match TRBD2. The CDR3 has 20 residues. V was clipped by 3 bases and J by 1 base; unmatched bases: 14. The V gene's germline CDR1 is LNHNV and CDR2 YYDKDF (reference sequence). Here the CDR3 reads CATSRALGLAGEGNSYEQYF. Here the CDR3 DNA reads TGTGCCACCAGCAGGGCCTTGGGACTAGCGGGAGAGGGGAATTCCTACGAGCAGTACTTC.

This clonotype was seen more than once but under ten times. This chain links TRBV12-3 or TRBV12-4 with TRBJ2-1; 10 bases map to TRBD2. Unmatched junction bases numbered 9, after V lost 7 bases and J lost 6 bases. The CDR3 covers 15 residues. The CDR3 sequence: CASTQATSGPNEQFF. DNA of the CDR3: TGTGCCAGCACCCAAGCGACTAGCGGGCCCAATGAGCAGTTCTTC.

The chain uses TRBV12-3 or TRBV12-4 and TRBJ2-5; 8 bases are a match to TRBD1. The CDR3 covers 16 residues. V was pared by 5 bases and J by 3 bases, with 11 bases of the junction left unmatched. The CDR3 sequence is CASSARQGLGEETQYF. The DNA of the CDR3 is TGTGCCAGCAGTGCCAGACAGGGGTTGGGCGAAGAGACCCAGTACTTC.

V gene TRBV5-4 combines with J gene TRBJ2-5; tentatively, D is TRBD1 or TRBD2 (5 bases each). Germline loops: CDR1 SGHNT, CDR2 YYREEE (reference sequence). Trimming left V 2 bases short and J 0 bases short, with 11 bases between. The CDR3 totals 15 residues. The CDR3, as DNA: TGTGCCAGCAGCTTTGCCCGAGGGGACCAAGAGACCCAGTACTTC. It is translated as CASSFARGDQETQYF.

The chain recombines TRBV7-2 with TRBJ2-5, with 7 bases identical to TRBD1. The trim removed 3 bases at V and 7 bases at J, leaving 8 bases unmatched. CDR1 is SGHTA and CDR2 is FQGNSA in the germline V gene. The CDR3 consists of 14 residues. The CDR3 sequence is CASSLGTEGLTQYF. CDR3 sequence (DNA): TGTGCCAGCAGCTTGGGGACAGAGGGGTTGACCCAGTACTTC.

The chain couples TRBV27 to TRBJ2-1; 11 bases align to TRBD2. The CDR3 extends over 18 amino acids. Germline loops: CDR1 MNHEY, CDR2 SMNVEV (reference sequence). V shed 2 bases and J 4 bases; nucleotides not matched to a gene: 10. The CDR3 region is CASSLAHIAGGSYNEQFF. CDR3 coding DNA: TGTGCCAGCAGTTTAGCCCATATAGCGGGAGGGTCGTACAATGAGCAGTTCTTC.

This clonotype was picked up a small number of times. The chain has TRBV10-3 and TRBJ2-1, with D unclear. The CDR3 length is 15 residues. Germline loops: CDR1 ENHRY, CDR2 SYGVKD. The V end was cut by 3 bases, the J end by 0 bases, with 9 bases between. The CDR3 DNA follows: TGTGCCATCAGTGACGGTCGGAGCTCCTACAATGAGCAGTTCTTC. Protein product: CAISDGRSSYNEQFF.

The gene calls are TRBV13 and TRBJ2-1; TRBD2 matches at 11 bases. V shed 7 bases, J shed 6 bases, and the junction held 8 bases outside the gene matches. The CDR3 sequence is 15 residues long. CDR1 is PRHDT and CDR2 is FYEKMQ in the germline V gene (reference sequence). The CDR3 DNA follows: TGTGCCAGCACCCTTAGACTAGCGGGACGCAATGAGCAGTTCTTC. Protein: CASTLRLAGRNEQFF.

The chain links TRBV7-2 to TRBJ2-5; D is undetermined. V lost 5 bases to trimming and J lost 1 base, with 11 bases between them. Germline CDR1 and CDR2: SGHTA and FQGNSA. This CDR3 is 14 amino acids long. CDR3 sequence reads: CASSPTAFQETQYF. The CDR3 region has the DNA TGTGCCAGCAGCCCGACGGCCTTCCAAGAGACCCAGTACTTC.

At least ten counts were recorded for this clonotype. This rearrangement joins TRBV5-1 to TRBJ2-7; 10 bases align to TRBD1. Trimming took 0 bases from V and 3 from J; bases not matched to a gene: 3. Germline assignment: CDR1 SGHRS and CDR2 YFSETQ. The CDR3 runs 15 residues. The CDR3 nucleotides read TGCGCCAGCAGCTTGGTTGGGACAGGGGACTACGAGCAGTACTTC. Translation gives CASSLVGTGDYEQYF. The full variable domain, with the rest looked up from reference TRBV5-1 and TRBJ2-7, is KAGVTQTPRYLIKTRGQQVTLSCSPISGHRSVSWYQQTPGQGLQFLFEYFSETQRNKGNFPGRFSGRQFSNSRSEMNVSTLELGDSALYLCASSLVGTGDYEQYFGPGTRLTVT.

This rearrangement joins TRBV5-4 to TRBJ2-3; 7 bases match TRBD2. Germline assignment: CDR1 SGHNT and CDR2 YYREEE (reference sequence). CDR3 length equals 15 residues. Losses at the gene ends were 4 bases for V and 2 bases for J; bases not matched to a gene: 7. CDR3 loop: CASSLRDYDTDTQYF. The CDR3, as DNA: TGTGCCAGCAGCCTAAGGGACTACGACACAGATACGCAGTATTTT.

The table lists this clonotype with a few counts. J is TRBJ2-1 and V is TRBV24-1; D is perhaps TRBD1 or TRBD2 (5 bases each). V was shortened by 1 base and J by 3 bases, with 9 bases between the two germline ends. Germline CDR1 reads KGHDR; CDR2 reads SFDVKD. The CDR3 sequence is 15 residues long. The CDR3 sequence is CATSDFSGLYNEQFF. CDR3 nucleotide sequence: TGTGCCACCAGTGATTTTTCGGGGCTCTACAATGAGCAGTTCTTC.